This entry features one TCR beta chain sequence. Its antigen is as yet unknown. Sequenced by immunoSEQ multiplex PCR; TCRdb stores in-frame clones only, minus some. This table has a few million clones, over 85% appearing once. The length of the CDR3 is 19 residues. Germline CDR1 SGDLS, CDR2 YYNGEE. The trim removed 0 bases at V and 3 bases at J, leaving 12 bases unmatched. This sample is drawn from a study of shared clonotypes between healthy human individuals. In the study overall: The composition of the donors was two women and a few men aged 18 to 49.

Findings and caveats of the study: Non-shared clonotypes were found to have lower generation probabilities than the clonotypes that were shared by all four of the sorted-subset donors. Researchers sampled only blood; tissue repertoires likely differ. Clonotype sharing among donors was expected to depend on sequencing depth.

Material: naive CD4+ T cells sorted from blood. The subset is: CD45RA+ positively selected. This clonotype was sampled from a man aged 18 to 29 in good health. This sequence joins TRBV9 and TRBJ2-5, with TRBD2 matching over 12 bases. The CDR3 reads CASSVGLAGGRGLEETQYF. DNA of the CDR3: TGTGCCAGCAGCGTAGGCCTAGCGGGAGGGCGGGGTTTAGAAGAGACCCAGTACTTC.